Below are 4 T cell receptor beta chains sequenced from a single sample in a study of CD8 T cells in Susac syndrome. RNA, at roughly 0.45 to 1 ug, was reverse transcribed with random hexamers. MiXCR was run by TCRdb on the immunoSEQ multiplex PCR reads, yielding one entry per CDR3 protein. The sample lists a few hundred thousand distinct CDR3 sequences, around 90% seen once, with less than 0.15% in the top ten. The sequenced material came from CD8+ T cells from PBMCs. All receptors come from a human donor with multiple sclerosis.

This chain uses TRBV7-8 with TRBJ2-7; D possibly matches TRBD1 or TRBD2 (5 bases each). V shed 10 bases and J shed 0 bases, with 16 bases lying between them. Germline-derived CDR1 and CDR2 are SGHVS and FQNEAQ. The length of the CDR3 is 14 residues. The DNA of the CDR3 is TGTGCCACCCAGCGAGGGGATAGCTCCTACGAGCAGTACTTC. This sequence encodes CATQRGDSSYEQYF.

This chain links TRBV19 with TRBJ1-5; possibly TRBD1 for D (5 bases). This CDR3 spans 13 amino acids. Looked up from germline, CDR1 is LNHDA and CDR2 is SQIVND (reference sequence). Trimming pared 5 bases from V and 5 bases from J, leaving 10 bases between. CDR3 coding DNA: TGTGCCAGTAGTGGGGGGGGATATCAGCCCCAGCATTTT. As protein: CASSGGGYQPQHF.

In DNA, the CDR3 is TGTGCCAGCAGCCCCAGGGGAGGCCGCTACGAGCAGTACTTC. This encodes CASSPRGGRYEQYF. The V call is TRBV7-9, the J call TRBJ2-7, with D possibly being TRBD1 or TRBD2 (6 bases each). The CDR3 loop spans 14 amino acids. Trimming pared 5 bases from V and 3 bases from J, leaving 14 bases between. Germline V gene lookup returns CDR1 SEHNR and CDR2 FQNEAQ (reference sequence).

This chain uses TRBV7-6 with TRBJ2-5, with D perhaps matching TRBD1 or TRBD2 (5 bases each). The CDR3 is 11 residues long. Trimming cost V 5 bases and J 9 bases, with 10 bases left between them. The germline V gene has CDR1 SGHVS and CDR2 FNYEAQ. The CDR3 nucleotides read TGTGCCAGCAGCCTCTTGGGGGCCCAGTACTTC. Protein: CASSLLGAQYF.